The 32 T cell receptor beta chains presented below share a single source sample, sequenced in a study of T cells in Graves' hyperthyroidism and ophthalmopathy. Researchers amplified the TCR beta CDR3 regions from RNA transcripts. In the first-round RT-PCR of the TCR CDR3, the HTBI primer set was used. TCRdb fed the multiplex PCR reads into MiXCR, producing one record per CDR3 protein. This repertoire shows approximately 330,000 distinct CDR3 sequences, over 15% found once; its top ten account for roughly 49%. Sequenced: blood. The receptors here all came from a woman aged 45-65 years with Graves' hyperthyroidism.

The chain combines TRBV11-2 with TRBJ2-1; weak D call: TRBD2 (6 bases). The CDR3 length is 14 residues. The V end lost 0 bases, the J end lost 8 bases, and 11 bases lay between the germline ends. Germline V lookup: CDR1 SGHAT, CDR2 FQNNGV. The CDR3 nucleotides are TGTGCCAGCAGCTTAGAGGTTGGGAGGTATGAGCAGTTCTTC. Its protein product is CASSLEVGRYEQFF.

The chain uses TRBV4-1 and TRBJ2-7; no clear D. The V end was cut by 4 bases, the J end by 3 bases, with 13 bases between. The length of the CDR3 is 14 residues. The germline gives CDR1 MGHRA, CDR2 YSYEKL. The CDR3 DNA sequence: TGCGCCAGCAGCCTTCAGAACTTGAACTACGAGCAGTACTTC. It yields the protein CASSLQNLNYEQYF.

This clonotype was observed many times. The chain combines TRBV12-3 or TRBV12-4 with TRBJ2-1, with D perhaps matching TRBD2 (6 bases). The CDR3 length is 16 residues. Trimming removed 8 bases from V and 4 bases from J, with 21 bases in between. CDR3 sequence reads: CASAGPRAAGYNEQFF. The CDR3 DNA sequence: TGTGCCAGCGCCGGACCCCGGGCGGCGGGATACAATGAGCAGTTCTTC.

As regards this clonotype: With a much larger clone just one base away, this may be a read error. It is likely a read error, because the conserved phenylalanine at the end of the CDR3 is missing. The CDR3: CASSTNPGRTGELFL. For the CDR3, the DNA is TGTGCCAGCAGTACCAACCCAGGGCGGACCGGGGAGCTGTTTCTT. V gene TRBV28 combines with J gene TRBJ2-2, with D perhaps matching TRBD1 (5 bases). The CDR3 sequence is 15 residues long. V shed 5 bases and J shed 5 bases, with 15 bases lying between them. Germline CDR1 MDHEN, CDR2 SYDVKM.

This clonotype was counted ten times or more. This chain uses TRBV11-2 with TRBJ2-5, with a weak D call TRBD1 (6 bases). Trimming pared 5 bases from V and 2 bases from J, leaving 15 bases between. CDR1 SGHAT and CDR2 FQNNGV come from the germline V gene. CDR3 length: 15 residues. This CDR3 is CASSLRTGLQETQYF. The CDR3 DNA reads TGTGCCAGCAGCCTACGCACAGGGTTGCAAGAGACCCAGTACTTC.

This clonotype was observed a few times. CDR3 in amino acids: CSAHRQYNSPLHF. Here the CDR3 DNA reads TGCAGTGCCCATAGACAGTATAATTCACCCCTCCACTTT. The chain recombines TRBV20-1 with TRBJ1-6; a possible D gene is TRBD1 (5 bases). Trimming pared 6 bases from V and 4 bases from J, leaving 10 bases between. CDR3 length: 13 residues. Germline CDR1 reads DFQATT; CDR2 reads SNEGSKA (reference sequence).

Worth noting for this clonotype: Being one base from a much bigger clone, this may be a read error. The rearrangement joins TRBV7-6 to TRBJ2-5; the match to TRBD1 covers 7 bases. The J call is in doubt because the DNA end fits TRBJ2-1 better. This CDR3 spans 15 amino acids. Per the germline V gene, CDR1 is SGHVS and CDR2 is FNYEAQ. The chain's CDR3 is CASSRLSTGQETQFF. CDR3 DNA: TGTGCCAGCAGCCGCTTGTCGACAGGGCAAGAGACCCAGTTCTTC.

This clonotype was counted ten times or more. The chain uses TRBV7-3 and TRBJ2-3; 8 bases are a match to TRBD2. With 0 bases clipped from V and 4 bases from J, the junction kept 3 bases outside the gene matches. Looked up from germline, CDR1 is SGHTA and CDR2 is FQGTGA. The CDR3 has 15 amino acids. The CDR3 is CASSLTAGVADTQYF. CDR3 DNA: TGTGCCAGCAGCTTAACAGCGGGAGTAGCAGATACGCAGTATTTT.

With respect to this clonotype: At one boundary the junction diverges from the germline segment, which might be a read error. The rearrangement joins TRBV7-8 to TRBJ2-1; D perhaps matches TRBD2 (7 bases). Germline assignment: CDR1 SGHVS and CDR2 FQNEAQ. The CDR3 consists of 11 residues. The chain's CDR3 is CAGARSSEQFF. In DNA form, the CDR3 reads TGCGCGGGGGCGCGATCAAGTGAGCAGTTCTTC.

This clonotype was counted ten times or more. The gene calls are TRBV11-3 and TRBJ1-1; no definite D call. The V gene lost 1 base and the J gene lost 1 base, with 7 bases spanning the gap. Germline values: CDR1 SGHNT, CDR2 YENEEA. The CDR3 loop spans 14 amino acids. CDR3 amino acids: CASSLAGKNTEAFF. CDR3 coding DNA: TGTGCCAGCAGCTTAGCGGGCAAGAACACTGAAGCTTTCTTT.

The table lists this clonotype with many counts. V usage is TRBV20-1 and J usage is TRBJ2-2, with a tentative D call TRBD2 (7 bases). In germline, CDR1 is DFQATT, CDR2 SNEGSKA (reference sequence). V lost 3 bases and J lost 4, with 15 bases in between. The CDR3 runs 15 residues. The CDR3 nucleotides are TGCAGTGCTAGGAAGGGGGGGCGAGTCACCGGGGAGCTGTTTTTT. It is translated as CSARKGGRVTGELFF.

The chain carries TRBV5-1 and TRBJ2-5; 8 bases fit TRBD2. The CDR3 spans 16 residues. CDR1 is SGHRS and CDR2 is YFSETQ in the germline V gene. Trimming took 1 base from V and 5 from J; bases not matched to a gene: 10. CDR3 nucleotides: TGCGCCAGCAGCTTGACCTTGGCGGGGGGTAGGGAGACCCAGTACTTC. Amino acid sequence: CASSLTLAGGRETQYF. Combining the CDR3 with reference TRBV5-1 and TRBJ2-5 gives the whole variable domain KAGVTQTPRYLIKTRGQQVTLSCSPISGHRSVSWYQQTPGQGLQFLFEYFSETQRNKGNFPGRFSGRQFSNSRSEMNVSTLELGDSALYLCASSLTLAGGRETQYFGPGTRLLVL.

Ten or more counts support this clonotype. The genes are TRBV18 and TRBJ2-3, with 13 bases fitting TRBD2. CDR3 length: 15 amino acids. The ends lost 6 bases at V and 4 bases at J; junction bases unmatched: 4. From germline, CDR1 is KGHSH and CDR2 LQKENI. As DNA, the CDR3 is TGTGCCAGCTCTCATGGGACTAGCGGGGCAGATACGCAGTATTTT. This translates into CASSHGTSGADTQYF.

This clonotype was counted only a few times. The V call is TRBV5-8, the J call TRBJ2-3, with D uncertain. CDR3 length equals 14 residues. Germline loops: CDR1 SGHTS, CDR2 YDEGEE. V gave up 4 bases and J gave up 4 bases, with 13 bases separating them. The DNA of the CDR3 is TGTGCCAGCAGCAAGGCTCTAGGTGCAGATACGCAGTATTTT. Protein sequence: CASSKALGADTQYF.

This clonotype was found many times. The chain employs TRBV18 and TRBJ2-5; D not certain. This CDR3 is 13 amino acids long. Per the germline V gene, CDR1 is KGHSH and CDR2 is LQKENI. The ends were cut back, 2 bases at V and 1 base at J, with 5 bases in the middle. The CDR3: CASSPGSQETQYF. CDR3 DNA: TGTGCCAGCTCACCAGGCAGCCAAGAGACCCAGTACTTC.

In this sample, this clonotype turned up a few times. The chain joins TRBV4-1 to TRBJ1-1; possibly TRBD1 for D (6 bases). Germline lookup yields CDR1 MGHRA and CDR2 YSYEKL. The CDR3 is 16 residues long. With 4 bases removed from V and 1 base from J, the gap between germline ends came to 16 bases. CDR3 sequence reads: CASSPDRLGENTEAFF. CDR3 nucleotides: TGCGCCAGCAGCCCCGACAGGTTGGGTGAGAACACTGAAGCTTTCTTT.

This clonotype was counted ten times or more. The chain carries TRBV12-3 or TRBV12-4 and TRBJ1-1; D might be TRBD1 (5 bases). Trimming removed 5 bases from V and 1 base from J, with 11 bases in between. The CDR3 has 14 amino acids. The CDR3 nucleotides are TGTGCCAGCAGTCGGGGGGACTGGAACACTGAAGCTTTCTTT. Its protein is CASSRGDWNTEAFF.

This clonotype was seen only a few times. The chain couples TRBV19 to TRBJ2-7; D is perhaps TRBD2 (7 bases). V lost 5 bases and J lost 2, with 13 bases in between. The CDR3 is 14 amino acids. CDR1 is LNHDA, CDR2 SQIVND, per germline (reference sequence). CDR3 coding DNA: TGTGCCAGTAGTTCGGGGGGCGATGCCTACGAGCAGTACGTC. It specifies CASSSGGDAYEQYV.

The V gene is TRBV10-2, the J gene TRBJ2-2, with TRBD1 identical over 9 bases. The CDR3 covers 16 residues. V lost 2 bases and J lost 10; bases outside the gene matches: 11. Germline-derived CDR1 and CDR2 are WSHSY and SAAADI. Written as DNA, the CDR3 is TGCGCCAGCAGTGAGCTAGGACAGGGGTTTTGGGAGGAGCTGTTTTTT. Its translation is CASSELGQGFWEELFF.

This clonotype turned up a few times. This chain joins TRBV20-1 and TRBJ2-7, with 9 bases lining up with TRBD1. The CDR3 loop spans 13 amino acids. Per the germline V gene, CDR1 is DFQATT and CDR2 is SNEGSKA (reference sequence). The ends lost 6 bases at V and 5 bases at J; junction bases unmatched: 8. The CDR3: CSAGTGIVDEQYF. CDR3 DNA sequence: TGCAGTGCCGGGACAGGGATTGTCGACGAGCAGTACTTC.

This clonotype was seen a few times. J is TRBJ2-3 and V is TRBV13; the match to TRBD2 covers 12 bases. Germline-derived CDR1 and CDR2 are PRHDT and FYEKMQ (reference sequence). V was clipped by 5 bases and J by 3 bases; unmatched bases: 15. This CDR3 has 19 residues. The CDR3 region is CASSRRTSGDGIPTDTQYF. The CDR3 DNA sequence: TGTGCCAGCAGCCGACGGACTAGCGGGGATGGCATCCCGACAGATACGCAGTATTTT.

This chain uses TRBV27 with TRBJ1-6; D may be TRBD1 (5 bases). CDR3 length: 15 amino acids. Germline CDR1 is MNHEY and CDR2 is SMNVEV (reference sequence). Deletions cut 7 bases from V and 5 bases from J, with 15 bases between. The CDR3 loop reads CASTLIGTDNSPLHF. CDR3 sequence (DNA): TGTGCCAGCACTCTGATCGGGACGGATAATTCACCCCTCCACTTT.

This clonotype was seen ten or more times. This chain joins TRBV10-1 and TRBJ2-5, with 7 nucleotides matching TRBD2. This CDR3 has 15 residues. Losses at the gene ends were 1 base for V and 3 bases for J; bases not matched to a gene: 5. Germline V gene sequence: CDR1 WNHNN, CDR2 SYGVQD (reference sequence). The CDR3 region has the DNA TGCGCCAGCAGTGAGTGGTCTAGCGGAGAAGAGACCCAGTACTTC. This gives the protein CASSEWSSGEETQYF.

The table lists this clonotype with many counts. This chain uses TRBV20-1 with TRBJ2-5, with TRBD2 matching 11 bases. Trimming cost V 0 bases and J 5 bases; bases outside gene matches: 11. Germline loops: CDR1 DFQATT, CDR2 SNEGSKA (reference sequence). The CDR3 length is 17 residues. DNA for the CDR3: TGCAGTGCTAGAGATGTACTAGCGGGGGATGGATGGGAGACCCAGTACTTC. Its protein product is CSARDVLAGDGWETQYF.

Comments on this clonotype: This may stem from a read error, because a much larger clone lies one nucleotide away. V usage is TRBV24-1 and J usage is TRBJ1-5, with 8 positions matching TRBD1. Losses at the gene ends were 0 bases for V and 2 bases for J; bases not matched to a gene: 11. The CDR3 has 19 residues. From germline, CDR1 is KGHDR and CDR2 SFDVKD. CDR3 coding DNA: TGTGCCACCAGTGATTTGGCCTCAGGGGGCCGGGATGGCAATCAGCCCCAGCATTTT. Translation gives CATSDLASGGRDGNQPQHF.

This clonotype has ten or more counts. V and J are TRBV18 and TRBJ1-5; 8 nucleotides match TRBD1. V lost 3 bases to trimming and J lost 6 bases; unmatched junction nucleotides: 7. From germline, CDR1 is KGHSH and CDR2 LQKENI. The CDR3 loop spans 15 amino acids. The CDR3, as DNA: TGTGCCAGCTCACCTGGGGACAGGCTGGGTCAGCCCCAGCATTTT. Translation gives CASSPGDRLGQPQHF.

This clonotype was found many times. The rearrangement uses TRBV11-1 and TRBJ1-6, with 7 bases aligning to TRBD1. The CDR3 spans 14 residues. V shed 7 bases and J 7 bases; nucleotides not matched to a gene: 7. Germline CDR1 SGHAT, CDR2 FQDESV (reference sequence). CDR3 coding DNA: TGTGCCAGCACCCTCGGCAGGGGGAATTCACCCCTCCACTTT. Protein sequence: CASTLGRGNSPLHF.

This clonotype was counted many times. The chain is built from TRBV2 and TRBJ2-3; TRBD2 aligns across 9 bases. The CDR3 covers 15 residues. Germline V CDR1 and CDR2: SNHLY, FYNNEI. The ends lost 5 bases at V and 2 bases at J; junction bases unmatched: 5. The CDR3 DNA follows: TGTGCCAGCAGTCAGGGACTAGCCAACACAGATACGCAGTATTTT. Its protein product is CASSQGLANTDTQYF.

At least ten counts were recorded for this clonotype. The chain combines TRBV30 with TRBJ1-2; D perhaps matches TRBD1 (5 bases). Per the germline V gene, CDR1 is GTSNPN and CDR2 is SVGIG (reference sequence). Trimming left V 4 bases short and J 8 bases short, with 17 bases between. The CDR3 runs 13 residues. The DNA of the CDR3 is TGTGCCTGGAATCGTGAGGCAGGGAAAGGCTACACCTTC. Protein sequence: CAWNREAGKGYTF.

V usage is TRBV5-1 and J usage is TRBJ2-7, with TRBD2 matching 7 bases. Germline loops: CDR1 SGHRS, CDR2 YFSETQ. V was clipped by 6 bases and J by 5 bases; unmatched bases: 14. The CDR3 length is 15 residues. In DNA, the CDR3 is TGCGCCAGCAAAGAGGAGGGAGGGCTCTGGGACGAGCAGTACTTC. Translation: CASKEEGGLWDEQYF.

This clonotype occurred many times. The gene calls are TRBV7-3 and TRBJ2-3, with 10 bases matching TRBD2. The germline gives CDR1 SGHTA, CDR2 FQGTGA. V lost 5 bases to trimming and J lost 4 bases; unmatched junction nucleotides: 9. This CDR3 contains 16 residues. CDR3 protein: CASSPHGTSDSDTQYF. CDR3 nucleotides: TGTGCCAGCAGCCCCCACGGGACTAGCGATTCAGATACGCAGTATTTT.

Details on this clonotype: Relative to the germline gene, one junction end is altered; a read error may explain this. CDR3 bases: TGTGCCAGCAGCCCCGGGCGTATCAATCAGCCCCAGCGTTTT. Translating gives CASSPGRINQPQRF. The chain has TRBV12-3 or TRBV12-4 and TRBJ1-5; D is unresolved. The CDR3 totals 14 residues.